The sequence of this T cell receptor (beta chain) was determined in a study of T cell responses to AZD1222 COVID-19 vaccine. Regarding the study as a whole: Repertoires were obtained only post-peak T cell response.

For this clone: Its antigen remains unidentified.

The assay was immunoSEQ multiplex PCR, and TCRdb's table has in-frame clones only and misses some. The repertoire includes 150,000 to 200,000 clones, around 90% of them detected once, and more than 4% sits in the top ten. The ends were cut back, 10 bases at V and 6 bases at J, with 10 bases in the middle. The germline CDR1 and CDR2 sequences are MNHEY and SMNVEV (reference sequence). The CDR3 runs 11 residues. This sequence originates from an adult who received the MenACWY meningococcal vaccine as a control. V and J are TRBV27 and TRBJ2-1; D gene ambiguous. The sample consisted of peripheral blood, taken 28 days after the second dose of the MenACWY control vaccine. DNA for the CDR3: TGTGCCACCCGTAGGGCCAATGAGCAGTTCTTC. Translated, it gives CATRRANEQFF.